These T cell receptor beta chains were read from a single sample in a study of T cells after yellow fever vaccination. TCRdb itself ran the 5' RACE reads through MiXCR, one entry per CDR3 protein. This table has around 320,000 distinct CDR3 sequences, about 4.5% appearing once. This specimen was PBMCs, taken 15 days after the yellow fever booster vaccination. Source of these receptors: a man younger than 35 who received the YFV17D yellow fever vaccine. Both conserved end residues are part of each CDR3. Fields, in order: CDR3 DNA, CDR3 protein, D gene, J gene, clone size, CDR3 length, V gene. A D gene is named only where the DNA matches it firmly. Size is stated for part of the rows, as once, few or many counts, or as a class when the clone is expanded.

CDR3 DNA: TGCGCCAGCAGCTTGAACGGGAACGAGCAGTTCTTC
CDR3 protein: CASSLNGNEQFF
D gene: -
J gene: TRBJ2-1
clone size: many
CDR3 length: 12
V gene: TRBV5-1

CDR3 DNA: TGTGCCACCGGACAGGAGAATCAGCCCCAGCATTTT
CDR3 protein: CATGQENQPQHF
D gene: TRBD1
J gene: TRBJ1-5
clone size: few
CDR3 length: 12
V gene: TRBV10-3

CDR3 DNA: TGTGCCAGCAGCTTACAGGGAATTGGAAACACCATATATTTT
CDR3 protein: CASSLQGIGNTIYF
D gene: -
J gene: TRBJ1-3
clone size: -
CDR3 length: 14
V gene: TRBV7-9

CDR3 DNA: TGTGCCAGCAGCTTAGCCTACCAATCCTACAATGAGCAGTTCTTC
CDR3 protein: CASSLAYQSYNEQFF
D gene: -
J gene: TRBJ2-1
clone size: few
CDR3 length: 15
V gene: TRBV7-9

CDR3 DNA: TGCAGCGCGCAACAGGGACAAGGCACTGAAGCTTTCTTT
CDR3 protein: CSAQQGQGTEAFF
D gene: -
J gene: TRBJ1-1
clone size: many
CDR3 length: 13
V gene: TRBV29-1

CDR3 DNA: TGTGCCAGCAGTTACTCGGTGGGAGGAGCTAACTATGGCTACACCTTC
CDR3 protein: CASSYSVGGANYGYTF
D gene: -
J gene: TRBJ1-2
clone size: -
CDR3 length: 16
V gene: TRBV6-5

CDR3 DNA: TGTGCCAGCAGCTTAGACTCACCCCTCCACTTT
CDR3 protein: CASSLDSPLHF
D gene: -
J gene: TRBJ1-6
clone size: many
CDR3 length: 11
V gene: TRBV7-9

CDR3 DNA: TGTGCCAGCAGCCCATACCCACAGGGAATCACTGAAGCTTTCTTT
CDR3 protein: CASSPYPQGITEAFF
D gene: -
J gene: TRBJ1-1
clone size: many
CDR3 length: 15
V gene: TRBV9

CDR3 DNA: TGCAGTGCCCCACGTCAGAGGGGTGAGGAGACCCAGTACTTC
CDR3 protein: CSAPRQRGEETQYF
D gene: -
J gene: TRBJ2-5
clone size: few
CDR3 length: 14
V gene: TRBV20-1

CDR3 DNA: TGCGCCAGCAGCTGGGAGGGACAGGGGGCTTCTGCCGGGGAGCTGTTTTTT
CDR3 protein: CASSWEGQGASAGELFF
D gene: TRBD1
J gene: TRBJ2-2
clone size: -
CDR3 length: 17
V gene: TRBV5-1

CDR3 DNA: TGTGCCAGCAGCCCGGCCCACAGGGGCAATGGCTACACCTTC
CDR3 protein: CASSPAHRGNGYTF
D gene: TRBD1
J gene: TRBJ1-2
clone size: few
CDR3 length: 14
V gene: TRBV7-3

CDR3 DNA: TGTGCCAGCAGCTTATCGCAGGGACATGTGAGAACTGAAGCTTTCTTT
CDR3 protein: CASSLSQGHVRTEAFF
D gene: -
J gene: TRBJ1-1
clone size: many
CDR3 length: 16
V gene: TRBV7-2

CDR3 DNA: TGTGCCAGCAGCTTAGTTGAGGGGCTGTCCTACGAGCAGTACTTC
CDR3 protein: CASSLVEGLSYEQYF
D gene: -
J gene: TRBJ2-7
clone size: many
CDR3 length: 15
V gene: TRBV7-6

CDR3 DNA: TGCAGCGCACTAGACGCGAACACCGGGGAGCTGTTTTTT
CDR3 protein: CSALDANTGELFF
D gene: -
J gene: TRBJ2-2
clone size: -
CDR3 length: 13
V gene: TRBV29-1

CDR3 DNA: TGCAGTGCTAAAGGGAGCGACGAGCAGTACTTC
CDR3 protein: CSAKGSDEQYF
D gene: -
J gene: TRBJ2-7
clone size: -
CDR3 length: 11
V gene: TRBV20-1

CDR3 DNA: TGCGCCAGCAGCTTGACTAGCGGAACCTACAATGAGCAGTTCTTC
CDR3 protein: CASSLTSGTYNEQFF
D gene: TRBD2
J gene: TRBJ2-1
clone size: many
CDR3 length: 15
V gene: TRBV5-1

CDR3 DNA: TGCGCCAGCACGGGACAGGGATTAGAAAAACTGTTTTTT
CDR3 protein: CASTGQGLEKLFF
D gene: TRBD1
J gene: TRBJ1-4
clone size: few
CDR3 length: 13
V gene: TRBV4-1

CDR3 DNA: TGCGCCAGCAGCTTTCTTCTGGACCCACAGGGGGCCGGCTACAATGAGCAGTTCTTC
CDR3 protein: CASSFLLDPQGAGYNEQFF
D gene: TRBD1
J gene: TRBJ2-1
clone size: many
CDR3 length: 19
V gene: TRBV5-1

CDR3 DNA: TGTGCCAGCACGGGTCAGGGGAACACTGAAGCTTTCTTT
CDR3 protein: CASTGQGNTEAFF
D gene: -
J gene: TRBJ1-1
clone size: -
CDR3 length: 13
V gene: TRBV25-1

CDR3 DNA: TGTGCCAGCAGGCAGACAGGTAATCGAGCCCAGCATTTT
CDR3 protein: CASRQTGNRAQHF
D gene: -
J gene: TRBJ1-5
clone size: few
CDR3 length: 13
V gene: TRBV12-3/TRBV12-4

CDR3 DNA: TGTGCCAGCAGCGTAGAAGGGAGCCAAGAGACCCAGTACTTC
CDR3 protein: CASSVEGSQETQYF
D gene: -
J gene: TRBJ2-5
clone size: many
CDR3 length: 14
V gene: TRBV9

CDR3 DNA: TGTGCCAGCAGTTTGGGCAATTCACCCCTCCACTTT
CDR3 protein: CASSLGNSPLHF
D gene: -
J gene: TRBJ1-6
clone size: many
CDR3 length: 12
V gene: TRBV12-3/TRBV12-4